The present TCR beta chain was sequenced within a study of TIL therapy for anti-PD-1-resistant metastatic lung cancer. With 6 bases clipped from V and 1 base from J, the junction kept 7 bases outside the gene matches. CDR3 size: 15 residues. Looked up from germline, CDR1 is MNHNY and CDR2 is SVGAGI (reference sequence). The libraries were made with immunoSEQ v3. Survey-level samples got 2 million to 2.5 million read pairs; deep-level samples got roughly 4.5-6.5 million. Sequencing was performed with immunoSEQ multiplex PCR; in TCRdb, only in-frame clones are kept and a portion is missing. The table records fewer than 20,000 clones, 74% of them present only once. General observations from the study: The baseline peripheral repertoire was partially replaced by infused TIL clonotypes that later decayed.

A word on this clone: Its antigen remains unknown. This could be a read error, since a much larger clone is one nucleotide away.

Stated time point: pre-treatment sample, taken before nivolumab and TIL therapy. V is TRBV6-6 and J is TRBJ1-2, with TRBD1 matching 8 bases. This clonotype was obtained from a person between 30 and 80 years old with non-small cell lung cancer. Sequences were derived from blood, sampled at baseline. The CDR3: CASRPGTGNNYGYTF. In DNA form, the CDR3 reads TGTGCCAGCAGACCTGGGACAGGCAATAACTATGGCTACACCTTC.